This TCR beta chain is from a study of T cell responses to AZD1222 COVID-19 vaccine. Findings of the study overall: Vaccine-associated CD4 TCRs spanned spike, dominant at 160-218 and 743-854. Targeting of unmutated variant regions was reportedly seen in nearly half of spike-specific TCRs.

Worth noting for this clone: The target antigen is unknown.

CDR1 and CDR2 (germline): SGHTS, YDEGEE. The CDR3 runs 14 residues. Trimming left V 1 base short and J 5 bases short, with 10 bases between. Generated by immunoSEQ multiplex PCR, the TCRdb table keeps only in-frame clones and is missing some. The table has more than 95,000 clones, around 89% seen once. The sample consisted of peripheral blood, taken on day 0 of AZD1222 vaccination. The clonotype originates from an adult in good health. The chain joins TRBV5-8 to TRBJ1-5; D remains ambiguous. CDR3 in DNA: TGTGCCAGCAGCTTGATTTCAGGCCATCAGCCCCAGCATTTT. This encodes CASSLISGHQPQHF.